One sample yielded the 17 T cell receptor beta chains listed below, sequenced in a study of patients and donors after allogeneic stem cell transplantation. TCRdb re-called the RT-PCR reads with MiXCR, one entry per CDR3 protein. The sample lists 900,000 to 1,000,000 distinct CDR3 sequences, approximately 19% occurring once. Sequenced input: blood, either unsorted or a sorted T cell fraction (not recorded which). Receptor source: a human donor who was either an allogeneic HSCT recipient or a stem cell or donor lymphocyte infusion donor (not recorded which). It is not recorded whose cells these are; they may come from a transplant donor.

This clonotype appeared a few times. The V and J genes are TRBV20-1 and TRBJ2-1; D unclear. The V gene lost 6 bases and the J gene lost 0 bases, with 12 bases spanning the gap. This CDR3 region has 14 residues. From germline, CDR1 is DFQATT and CDR2 SNEGSKA (reference sequence). CDR3 residues: CSALDPSSYNEQFF. The CDR3 nucleotides are TGCAGTGCGTTGGACCCCAGCTCCTACAATGAGCAGTTCTTC.

This clonotype was found a few times. The chain links TRBV25-1 to TRBJ1-1; perhaps TRBD1 as D (5 bases). The CDR3 is 16 residues long. The V gene's germline CDR1 is MGHDK and CDR2 SYGVNS. Trimming pared 6 bases from V and 0 bases from J, leaving 17 bases between. The CDR3 sequence: CASRASQGRVNTEAFF. For the CDR3, the DNA is TGTGCCAGCAGGGCGAGTCAGGGTAGGGTGAACACTGAAGCTTTCTTT.

The chain combines TRBV5-1 with TRBJ1-4; TRBD1 might be the D (6 bases). V was shortened by 4 bases and J by 13 bases, with 17 bases between the two germline ends. The CDR3 has 13 residues. CDR1 SGHRS and CDR2 YFSETQ come from the germline V gene. The CDR3 here is CASSQTTGTLLFF. CDR3 coding DNA: TGCGCCAGCAGCCAGACTACAGGGACGTTACTGTTTTTT.

This clonotype was seen a handful of times. This chain uses TRBV7-6 with TRBJ2-2, with D perhaps TRBD1 or TRBD2 (5 bases each). Germline V lookup: CDR1 SGHVS, CDR2 FNYEAQ. Trimming took off 5 bases at V and 7 bases at J, with 20 bases between the two ends. The CDR3 is 16 amino acids. CDR3 loop: CASSPQLGVAYGELFF. CDR3 DNA: TGTGCCAGCAGCCCTCAGCTGGGGGTTGCATACGGGGAGCTGTTTTTT.

Many counts were recorded for this clonotype. The chain links TRBV6-2 or TRBV6-3 to TRBJ2-7; D remains ambiguous. The length of the CDR3 is 12 residues. V was trimmed by 3 bases and J by 4 bases, leaving 7 bases between them. The germline gives CDR1 MNHEY, CDR2 SVGEGT. The CDR3 DNA reads as TGTGCCAGCAGTTATAGCCATTACGAGCAGTACTTC. This gives the protein CASSYSHYEQYF.

A few counts support this clonotype. The rearrangement uses TRBV4-1 and TRBJ2-1; D assignment may be TRBD1 or TRBD2 (5 bases each). The CDR3 is 15 amino acids. The germline V gene has CDR1 MGHRA and CDR2 YSYEKL. V lost 4 bases, J lost 6 bases, and 16 bases lay in between. CDR3 sequence: CASSPLGTTFNEQFF. The DNA of the CDR3 is TGCGCCAGCAGCCCCCTCGGGACCACCTTCAATGAGCAGTTCTTC.

Here the CDR3 reads CASSLRAGPLADTQYF. The CDR3 DNA sequence: TGCGCCAGCAGTCTCAGAGCCGGCCCCCTCGCAGATACGCAGTATTTT. The chain combines TRBV4-1 with TRBJ2-3; no clear D. Per the germline V gene, CDR1 is MGHRA and CDR2 is YSYEKL. The CDR3 runs 16 residues. The ends were cut back, 6 bases at V and 4 bases at J, with 20 bases in the middle.

The V and J genes are TRBV5-5 and TRBJ1-4; D is ambiguous. Trimming stripped 2 bases from V and 0 bases from J, with 11 bases between. The CDR3 is 16 residues long. The germline V gene encodes CDR1 SGHKS and CDR2 YYEKEE (reference sequence). Here the CDR3 reads CASSFEWWATNEKLFF. The DNA for the CDR3 is TGTGCCAGCAGCTTTGAGTGGTGGGCAACTAATGAAAAACTGTTTTTT. Complete variable domain (other parts from reference TRBV5-5 and TRBJ1-4): DAGVTQSPTHLIKTRGQQVTLRCSPISGHKSVSWYQQVLGQGPQFIFQYYEKEERGRGNFPDRFSARQFPNYSSELNVNALLLGDSALYLCASSFEWWATNEKLFFGSGTQLSVL.

This clonotype has just a few counts. Germline is not matched at one junction end, which may reflect a read error. The rearrangement links TRBV9 to TRBJ2-1; tentative D call: TRBD2 (6 bases). This CDR3 comprises 15 residues. Germline-derived CDR1 and CDR2 are SGDLS and YYNGEE. CDR3 protein: CASTVAAISYNEQFF. DNA for the CDR3: TGTGCCAGCACCGTAGCGGCTATATCCTACAATGAGCAGTTCTTC.

This clonotype was seen a few times. The genes are TRBV24-1 and TRBJ1-4; 7 positions agree with TRBD1. The CDR3 sequence is 14 residues long. From germline, CDR1 is KGHDR and CDR2 SFDVKD. V lost 4 bases, J lost 5 bases, and 3 bases stayed unmatched. The chain's CDR3 is CATSEGTANEKLFF. DNA of the CDR3: TGTGCCACCAGTGAGGGGACAGCGAATGAAAAACTGTTTTTT.

The V gene is TRBV29-1, the J gene TRBJ1-1; D may be TRBD1 (5 bases). Germline CDR1 is SQVTM and CDR2 is ANQGSEA. The V gene lost 2 bases and the J gene lost 11 bases, with 12 bases spanning the gap. This CDR3 has 11 amino acids. The CDR3 coding sequence is TGCAGCGTTGAACAGCTGGAGGGGGCTTTCTTT. Its translation: CSVEQLEGAFF.

The chain uses TRBV20-1 and TRBJ2-3; D is undetermined. The ends were cut back, 2 bases at V and 2 bases at J, with 14 bases in the middle. CDR3 length: 15 residues. CDR1 is DFQATT, CDR2 SNEGSKA, per germline (reference sequence). The CDR3 DNA sequence: TGCAGTGCTAGAAATAGGACGCCTAACACAGATACGCAGTATTTT. Encoded protein: CSARNRTPNTDTQYF.

This chain links TRBV18 with TRBJ2-5; 15 nucleotides line up with TRBD2. The CDR3 extends over 18 amino acids. The germline V gene has CDR1 KGHSH and CDR2 LQKENI. V was clipped by 1 base and J by 5 bases; unmatched bases: 8. Written as DNA, the CDR3 is TGTGCCAGCTCACCACGGACTAGCGGGAGGGCCTCGGGCGAGACCCAGTACTTC. Its protein product is CASSPRTSGRASGETQYF. The whole variable domain, remainder taken from reference TRBV18 and TRBJ2-5, is NAGVMQNPRHLVRRRGQEARLRCSPMKGHSHVYWYRQLPEEGLKFMVYLQKENIIDESGMPKERFSAEFPKEGPSILRIQQVVRGDSAAYFCASSPRTSGRASGETQYFGPGTRLLVL.

J is TRBJ1-5 and V is TRBV12-3 or TRBV12-4; 10 nucleotides match TRBD1. CDR3 size: 15 residues. The J segment lost 7 bases and the V segment lost 6 bases, leaving 9 bases of the junction unmatched. In DNA, the CDR3 is TGTGCCAGCAGCAGGACAGGGGGTAGAGGCCAGCCCCAGCATTTT. Its translation is CASSRTGGRGQPQHF.

This chain uses TRBV7-2 with TRBJ2-3; 10 positions match TRBD2. The CDR3 covers 17 residues. Germline CDR1 and CDR2: SGHTA and FQGNSA. With V trimmed by 2 bases and J by 0 bases, 5 bases remained unmatched. The CDR3 spells CASSLLSGRVSTDTQYF. DNA of the CDR3: TGTGCCAGCAGCTTATTGAGCGGGAGGGTTAGCACAGATACGCAGTATTTT. The full variable domain, its missing parts supplied by reference TRBV7-2 and TRBJ2-3, is GAGVSQSPSNKVTEKGKDVELRCDPISGHTALYWYRQSLGQGLEFLIYFQGNSAPDKSGLPSDRFSAERTGGSVSTLTIQRTQQEDSAVYLCASSLLSGRVSTDTQYFGPGTRLTVL.

The rearrangement joins TRBV20-1 to TRBJ2-7; TRBD1 agrees at 7 bases. Germline CDR1 and CDR2: DFQATT and SNEGSKA (reference sequence). Losses at the gene ends were 3 bases for V and 5 bases for J; bases not matched to a gene: 7. This CDR3 contains 13 residues. The CDR3 nucleotides are TGCAGTGCTAGGGACGACAGGGTGGACGAGCAGTACTTC. It codes for CSARDDRVDEQYF.

This clonotype appeared a single time. This chain uses TRBV20-1 with TRBJ2-7; no firm D call. Germline values: CDR1 DFQATT, CDR2 SNEGSKA (reference sequence). Trimming cost V 3 bases and J 7 bases, with 16 bases left between them. The CDR3 extends over 13 amino acids. The CDR3 nucleotides are TGCAGTGCTAGCCTATCCTCCCTGGGAGAGCAGTACTTC. It encodes CSASLSSLGEQYF.